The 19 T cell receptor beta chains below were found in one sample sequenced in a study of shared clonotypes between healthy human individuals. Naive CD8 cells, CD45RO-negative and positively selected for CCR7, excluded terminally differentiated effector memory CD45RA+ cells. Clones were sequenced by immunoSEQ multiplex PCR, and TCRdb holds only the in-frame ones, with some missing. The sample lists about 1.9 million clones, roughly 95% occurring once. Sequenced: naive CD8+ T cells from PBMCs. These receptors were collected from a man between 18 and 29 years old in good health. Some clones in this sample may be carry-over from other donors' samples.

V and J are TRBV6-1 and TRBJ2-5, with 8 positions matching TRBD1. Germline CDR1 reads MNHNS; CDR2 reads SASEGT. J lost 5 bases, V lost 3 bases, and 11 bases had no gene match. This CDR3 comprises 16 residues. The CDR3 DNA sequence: TGTGCCAGCAGTGATCTCAGGGGGCGGATGGATGAGACCCAGTACTTC. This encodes CASSDLRGRMDETQYF.

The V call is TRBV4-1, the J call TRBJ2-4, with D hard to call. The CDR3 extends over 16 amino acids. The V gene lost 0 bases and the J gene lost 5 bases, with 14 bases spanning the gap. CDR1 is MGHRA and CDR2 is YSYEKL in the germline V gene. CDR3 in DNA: TGCGCCAGCAGCCAAGATATTATGATACGGCAAAACATTCAGTACTTC. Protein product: CASSQDIMIRQNIQYF.

CDR3 protein: CAWSSDTNNYGYTF. The CDR3 region has the DNA TGTGCCTGGAGCTCAGACACTAACAACTATGGCTACACCTTC. The chain links TRBV30 to TRBJ1-2; unclear D gene. Germline V gene lookup returns CDR1 GTSNPN and CDR2 SVGIG (reference sequence). Trimming pared 3 bases from V and 2 bases from J, leaving 13 bases between. The CDR3 has 14 residues.

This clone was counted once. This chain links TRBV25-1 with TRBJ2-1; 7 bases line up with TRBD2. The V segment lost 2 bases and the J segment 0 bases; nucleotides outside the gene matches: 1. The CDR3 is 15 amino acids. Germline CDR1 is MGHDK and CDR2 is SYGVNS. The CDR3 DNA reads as TGTGCCAGCAGTGAACTAGCGGACTCCTACAATGAGCAGTTCTTC. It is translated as CASSELADSYNEQFF.

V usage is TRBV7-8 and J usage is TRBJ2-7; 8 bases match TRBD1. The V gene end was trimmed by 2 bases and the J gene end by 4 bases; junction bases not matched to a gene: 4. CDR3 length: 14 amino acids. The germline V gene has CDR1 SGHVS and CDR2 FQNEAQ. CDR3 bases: TGTGCCAGCAGCTTAAGGGACAGGTGGTACGAGCAGTACTTC. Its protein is CASSLRDRWYEQYF.

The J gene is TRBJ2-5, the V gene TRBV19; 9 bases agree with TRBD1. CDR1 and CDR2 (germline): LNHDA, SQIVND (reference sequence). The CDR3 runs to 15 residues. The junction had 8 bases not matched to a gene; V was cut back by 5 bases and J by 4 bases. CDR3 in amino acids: CASSERDRASETQYF. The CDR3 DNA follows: TGTGCCAGTAGTGAACGGGACAGGGCCTCAGAGACCCAGTACTTC.

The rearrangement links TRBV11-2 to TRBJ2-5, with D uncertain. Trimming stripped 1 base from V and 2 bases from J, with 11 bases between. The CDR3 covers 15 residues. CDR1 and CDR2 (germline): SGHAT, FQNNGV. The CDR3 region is CASSLANRVQETQYF. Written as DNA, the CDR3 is TGTGCCAGCAGCTTAGCCAACCGGGTTCAAGAGACCCAGTACTTC.

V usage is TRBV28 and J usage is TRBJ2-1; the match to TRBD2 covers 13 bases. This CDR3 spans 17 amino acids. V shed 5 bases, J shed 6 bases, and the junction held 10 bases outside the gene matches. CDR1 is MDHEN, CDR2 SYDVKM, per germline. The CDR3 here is CASSPHGTSGMFNEQFF. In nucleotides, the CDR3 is TGTGCCAGCAGTCCTCACGGGACTAGCGGGATGTTCAATGAGCAGTTCTTC.

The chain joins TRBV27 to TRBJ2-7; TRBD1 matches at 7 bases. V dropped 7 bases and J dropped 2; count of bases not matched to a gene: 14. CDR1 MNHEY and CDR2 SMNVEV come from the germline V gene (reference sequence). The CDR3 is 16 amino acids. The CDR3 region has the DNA TGTGCCAGCAAAATCGACAGGACAGGTTCACCCTACGAGCAGTACTTC. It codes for CASKIDRTGSPYEQYF.

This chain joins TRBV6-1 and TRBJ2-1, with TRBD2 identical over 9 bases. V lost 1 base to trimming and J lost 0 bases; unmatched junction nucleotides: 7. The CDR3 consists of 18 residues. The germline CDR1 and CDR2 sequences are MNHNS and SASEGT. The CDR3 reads CASSEERGRASSYNEQFF. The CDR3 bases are TGTGCCAGCAGTGAAGAGCGCGGGAGGGCCAGCTCCTACAATGAGCAGTTCTTC.

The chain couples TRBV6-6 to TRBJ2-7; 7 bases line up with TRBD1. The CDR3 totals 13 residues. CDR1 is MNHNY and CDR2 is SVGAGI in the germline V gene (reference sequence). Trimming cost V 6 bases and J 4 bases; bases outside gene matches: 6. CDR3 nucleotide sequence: TGTGCCAGCAGGGCCGGGACAGAATACGAGCAGTACTTC. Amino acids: CASRAGTEYEQYF.

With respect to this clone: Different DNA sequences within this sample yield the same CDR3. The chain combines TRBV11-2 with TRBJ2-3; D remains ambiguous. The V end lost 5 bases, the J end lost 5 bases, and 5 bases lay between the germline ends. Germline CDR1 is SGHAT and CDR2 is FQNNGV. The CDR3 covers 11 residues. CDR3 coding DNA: TGTGCCAGCAGCCTCGGAGATACGCAGTATTTT. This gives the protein CASSLGDTQYF.

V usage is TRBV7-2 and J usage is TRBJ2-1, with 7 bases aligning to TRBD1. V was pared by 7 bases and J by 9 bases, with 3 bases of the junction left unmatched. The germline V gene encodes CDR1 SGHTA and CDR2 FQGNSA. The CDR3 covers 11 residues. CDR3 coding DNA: TGTGCCAGCATCTCAGGGGGTGAGCAGTTCTTC. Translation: CASISGGEQFF. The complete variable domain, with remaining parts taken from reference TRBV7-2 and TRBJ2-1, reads GAGVSQSPSNKVTEKGKDVELRCDPISGHTALYWYRQSLGQGLEFLIYFQGNSAPDKSGLPSDRFSAERTGGSVSTLTIQRTQQEDSAVYLCASISGGEQFFGPGTRLTVL.

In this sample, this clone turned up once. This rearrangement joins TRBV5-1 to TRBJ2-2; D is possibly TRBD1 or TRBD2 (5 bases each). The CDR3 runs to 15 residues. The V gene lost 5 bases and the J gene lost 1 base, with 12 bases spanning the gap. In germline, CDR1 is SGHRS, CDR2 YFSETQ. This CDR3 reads CASRGGHLNTGELFF. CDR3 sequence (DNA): TGCGCCAGCAGAGGAGGACATTTGAACACCGGGGAGCTGTTTTTT.

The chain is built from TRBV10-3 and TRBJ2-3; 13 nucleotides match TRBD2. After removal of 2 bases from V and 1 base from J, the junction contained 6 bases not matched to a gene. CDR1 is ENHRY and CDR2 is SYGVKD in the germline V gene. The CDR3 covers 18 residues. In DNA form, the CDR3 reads TGTGCCATCAGTGAGCTACGGACTAGCGGGAGTGGCACAGATACGCAGTATTTT. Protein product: CAISELRTSGSGTDTQYF.

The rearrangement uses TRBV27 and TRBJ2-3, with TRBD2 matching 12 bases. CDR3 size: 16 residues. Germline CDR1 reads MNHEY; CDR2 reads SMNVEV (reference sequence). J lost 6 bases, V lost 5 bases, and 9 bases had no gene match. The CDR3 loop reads CASSPGTSGPRDTQYF. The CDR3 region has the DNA TGTGCCAGCAGTCCGGGGACTAGCGGGCCTCGGGATACGCAGTATTTT.

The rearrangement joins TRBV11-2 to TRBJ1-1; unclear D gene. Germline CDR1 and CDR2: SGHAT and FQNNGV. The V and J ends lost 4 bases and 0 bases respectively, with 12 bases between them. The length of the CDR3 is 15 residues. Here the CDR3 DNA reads TGTGCCAGCAGCTCAGACAAACCCATGAACACTGAAGCTTTCTTT. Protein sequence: CASSSDKPMNTEAFF.

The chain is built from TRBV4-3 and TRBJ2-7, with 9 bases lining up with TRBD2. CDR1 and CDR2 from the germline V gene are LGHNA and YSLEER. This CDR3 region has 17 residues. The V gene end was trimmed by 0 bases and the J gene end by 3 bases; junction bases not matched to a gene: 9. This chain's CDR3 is CASSQDEDGGRGYEQYF. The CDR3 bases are TGCGCCAGCAGCCAAGACGAGGATGGCGGGAGGGGCTACGAGCAGTACTTC.

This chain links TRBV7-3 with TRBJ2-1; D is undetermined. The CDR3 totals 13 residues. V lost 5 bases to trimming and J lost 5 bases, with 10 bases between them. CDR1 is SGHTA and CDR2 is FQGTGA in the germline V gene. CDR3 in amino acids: CASSPPHNNEQFF. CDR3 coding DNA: TGTGCCAGCAGCCCGCCCCATAACAATGAGCAGTTCTTC.